Listed below are T cell receptor beta chains from one sample, sequenced in a study of shared clonotypes between healthy human individuals. Assay: immunoSEQ multiplex PCR; the TCRdb copy retains only in-frame clones and omits some. The sample records about 1.1 million clones, 70% to 85% being singletons. The sample consisted of memory CD4+ T cells from PBMCs. The receptors here all came from a man aged 18 to 35 in good health. Some clones in this sample may be carry-over from other donors' samples. Both conserved end residues are part of each CDR3. D genes are given only for firm matches. For some rows the clone size is stated as once, few or many, or as a class when expanded; others skip it.

cdr3_length	clone_size	d_call	v_call	j_call	cdr3_aa	cdr3_nt
13	few	NA	TRBV7-2	TRBJ1-4	CASSPDRREKLFF	TGTGCCAGCAGCCCCGACAGACGCGAAAAACTGTTTTTT
16	NA	TRBD2	TRBV13	TRBJ2-1	CASRTSSGRSYNEQFF	TGTGCCAGCAGAACCTCTAGCGGGAGATCCTACAATGAGCAGTTCTTC
14	NA	TRBD2	TRBV19	TRBJ2-7	CASRPLAGVGEQYF	TGTGCCAGTAGGCCACTAGCGGGAGTGGGCGAGCAGTACTTC
16	NA	NA	TRBV6-1	TRBJ1-3	CASSEQGRSSGNTIYF	TGTGCCAGCAGTGAACAGGGAAGAAGCTCTGGAAACACCATATATTTT
10	NA	NA	TRBV29-1	TRBJ1-1	CSARSTEAFF	TGCAGCGCCAGATCTACTGAAGCTTTCTTT
13	once	NA	TRBV28	TRBJ2-5	CASSRGAQETQYF	TGTGCCAGCAGTCGGGGGGCCCAAGAGACCCAGTACTTC
16	NA	TRBD1	TRBV5-1	TRBJ2-1	CASSLVGGSTYNEQFF	TGCGCCAGCAGCTTGGTAGGGGGCAGCACCTACAATGAGCAGTTCTTC
11	NA	NA	TRBV4-2	TRBJ2-5	CASSVRGTQYF	TGTGCCAGCAGCGTACGTGGGACCCAGTACTTC
14	NA	TRBD1	TRBV2	TRBJ2-7	CASSRDRGQDEQYF	TGTGCCAGCAGTCGGGACAGGGGGCAAGACGAGCAGTACTTC
15	NA	NA	TRBV7-2	TRBJ2-3	CASSLRISSTDTQYF	TGTGCCAGCAGCTTGCGGATATCTAGCACAGATACGCAGTATTTT
15	NA	TRBD2	TRBV6-5	TRBJ2-7	CASSWTSGSSYEQYF	TGTGCCAGCAGCTGGACTAGCGGGAGCTCCTACGAGCAGTACTTC
16	once	NA	TRBV28	TRBJ1-4	CASSFGPVNLGEKLFF	TGTGCCAGCAGTTTTGGCCCGGTCAATCTGGGTGAAAAACTGTTTTTT
12	once	TRBD1	TRBV28	TRBJ2-5	CASSRYRGTQYF	TGTGCCAGCAGTCGCTACAGGGGGACCCAGTACTTC
15	NA	NA	TRBV6-1	TRBJ2-2	CASSAQGGRAGELFF	TGTGCCAGCAGCGCCCAGGGCGGGCGAGCCGGGGAGCTGTTTTTT
15	NA	NA	TRBV5-1	TRBJ1-1	CASSFWDGLNTEAFF	TGCGCCAGCAGCTTCTGGGACGGACTGAACACTGAAGCTTTCTTT
15	NA	TRBD1	TRBV27	TRBJ1-1	CASGPRTGGFTEAFF	TGTGCCAGCGGACCCAGGACAGGGGGCTTCACTGAAGCTTTCTTT
14	once	NA	TRBV7-2	TRBJ2-3	CASSLSRDTDTQYF	TGTGCCAGCAGCCTAAGTAGAGACACAGATACGCAGTATTTT
16	NA	TRBD1	TRBV9	TRBJ2-7	CASSAADRVARREQYF	TGTGCCAGCAGCGCTGCTGACAGGGTTGCTCGTCGCGAGCAGTACTTC
16	NA	NA	TRBV28	TRBJ2-6	CASSLGGGSGANVLTF	TGTGCCAGCAGTTTAGGGGGCGGCTCTGGGGCCAACGTCCTGACTTTC
12	NA	NA	TRBV5-1	TRBJ2-7	CASSFDLYEQYF	TGCGCCAGCAGCTTCGACCTCTACGAGCAGTACTTC
15	NA	NA	TRBV13	TRBJ1-1	CASSLVGRADTEAFF	TGTGCCAGCAGCTTAGTAGGGAGGGCCGACACTGAAGCTTTCTTT
13	few	TRBD1	TRBV11-2	TRBJ1-1	CASRSAGGTEAFF	TGTGCCAGTAGATCTGCAGGGGGCACTGAAGCTTTCTTT
9	NA	NA	TRBV20-1	TRBJ1-2	CSTGAGYTF	TGCTCGACGGGGGCTGGCTACACCTTC
14	NA	NA	TRBV28	TRBJ1-5	CASTLSRGLQPQHF	TGTGCCAGCACCCTTAGTAGGGGCCTTCAGCCCCAGCATTTT
13	NA	TRBD2	TRBV7-3	TRBJ2-1	CASGTSGRDEQFF	TGTGCCAGCGGGACTAGCGGTCGCGATGAGCAGTTCTTC
15	NA	TRBD2	TRBV7-2	TRBJ2-7	CASRQTGTSVYEQYF	TGTGCCAGCAGACAAACCGGGACTAGCGTCTACGAGCAGTACTTC
12	NA	NA	TRBV2	TRBJ2-7	CASRELRDGQYF	TGTGCCAGCAGGGAACTACGGGACGGACAGTACTTC
19	NA	NA	TRBV7-2	TRBJ1-4	CASSLSSLRPGARDEKLFF	TGTGCCAGCAGCTTATCGTCTTTGCGACCGGGCGCTCGGGACGAAAAACTGTTTTTT
13	NA	NA	TRBV5-1	TRBJ1-2	CASSVRQNYGYTF	TGCGCCAGCAGCGTCCGACAAAACTATGGCTACACCTTC
15	NA	TRBD1	TRBV2	TRBJ1-5	CASSDLRQGDQPQHF	TGTGCCAGCAGTGACCTTAGACAGGGGGATCAGCCCCAGCATTTT
14	once	NA	TRBV15	TRBJ1-1	CATSWVGGDTEAFF	TGTGCCACCAGCTGGGTCGGAGGGGACACTGAAGCTTTCTTT
15	few	NA	TRBV7-3	TRBJ2-1	CASSLAAAYLGEQFF	TGTGCCAGCAGCTTAGCGGCCGCTTACCTGGGTGAGCAGTTCTTC
12	few	NA	TRBV19	TRBJ1-1	CASKGADSEAFF	TGTGCCAGTAAAGGGGCTGACAGTGAAGCTTTCTTT